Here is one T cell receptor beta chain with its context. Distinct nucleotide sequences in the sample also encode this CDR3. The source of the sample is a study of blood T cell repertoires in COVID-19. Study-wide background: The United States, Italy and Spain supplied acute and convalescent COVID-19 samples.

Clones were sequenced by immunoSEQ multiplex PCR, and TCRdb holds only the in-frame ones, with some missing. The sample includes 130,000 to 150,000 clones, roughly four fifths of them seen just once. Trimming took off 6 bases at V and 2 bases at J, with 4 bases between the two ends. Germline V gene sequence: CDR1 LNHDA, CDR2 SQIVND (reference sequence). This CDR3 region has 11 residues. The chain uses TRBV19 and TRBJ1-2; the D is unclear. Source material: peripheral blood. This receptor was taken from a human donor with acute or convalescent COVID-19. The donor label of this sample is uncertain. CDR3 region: CASSRNYGYTF. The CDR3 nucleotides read TGTGCCAGTAGCAGGAACTATGGCTACACCTTC.